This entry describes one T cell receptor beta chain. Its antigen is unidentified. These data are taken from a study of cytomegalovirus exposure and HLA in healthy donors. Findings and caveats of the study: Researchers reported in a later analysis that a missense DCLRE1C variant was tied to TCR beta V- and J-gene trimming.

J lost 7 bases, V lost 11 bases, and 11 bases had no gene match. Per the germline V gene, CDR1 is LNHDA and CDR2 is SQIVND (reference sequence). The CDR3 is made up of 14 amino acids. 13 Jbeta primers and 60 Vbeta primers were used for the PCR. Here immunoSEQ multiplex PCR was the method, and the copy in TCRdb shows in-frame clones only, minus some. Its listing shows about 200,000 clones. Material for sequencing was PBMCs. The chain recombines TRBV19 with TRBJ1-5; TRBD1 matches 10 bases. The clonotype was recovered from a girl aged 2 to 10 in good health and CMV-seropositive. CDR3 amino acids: CAARDRGEIQPQHF. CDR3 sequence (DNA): TGTGCCGCCCGGGACAGGGGCGAGATACAGCCCCAGCATTTT.